The clone carrying this TCR beta chain was recorded at least ten times. Its specificity is unknown. Unsorted libraries used 2 million PBMCs kept at -80 degrees C. With 10-nucleotide random UMIs included, cDNA was synthesized by 5'RACE. Every sequencing run produced over 180 million TCR-beta sequences that came from 15-18 subjects. TCRdb passed the 5' RACE reads through MiXCR, listing each CDR3 protein once. The sample includes around 79,000 distinct CDR3 sequences, roughly 15% seen only once; the top ten take about 6.8%. These data come from a study of neurological immune-mediated disorders. Study findings and constraints: HTLV-1-associated myelopathy showed the most TCR clonal expansion; multiple sclerosis the least, below healthy controls.

Sequenced sample: PBMCs. The receptor was derived from a woman aged 45-60 years in good health.

CDR3 bases: TGTGCCAGCAGCCATAGGGACAGGGGGCGCGGTGATGGCTACACCTTC. Protein product: CASSHRDRGRGDGYTF. V gene TRBV3-1 combines with J gene TRBJ1-2; 12 bases map to TRBD1. There are 16 residues in the CDR3. V lost 3 bases to trimming and J lost 6 bases; unmatched junction nucleotides: 8. Germline CDR1 is LGHDT and CDR2 is YNNKEL (reference sequence).